Reported below is one T cell receptor beta chain. Some clones are missing from TCRdb's copy, which holds only in-frame ones; the method was immunoSEQ multiplex PCR. The sample lists hundreds of thousands of clones, roughly 85% occurring once. This record comes from a study of blood T cell repertoires in COVID-19. Across the study: The cDNA or gDNA used as material had been derived from T cells, B-cell-depleted T cells, or PBMCs.

The CDR3 spans 16 residues. Unmatched junction bases numbered 13, after V lost 4 bases and J lost 5 bases. Source material: peripheral blood. This chain links TRBV23-1 with TRBJ1-1; 7 bases are shared with TRBD1. TRBV23-1 is known as an ORF, though its function is uncertain. The receptor was derived from a man aged 50 to 60 with active or convalescent COVID-19. CDR3 nucleotide sequence: TGCGCCAGCAGTCCTCGGGGCCGGACAGGATTGACTGAAGCTTTCTTT. As protein: CASSPRGRTGLTEAFF.